These 30 T cell receptor beta chains originate from one sample sequenced in a study of blood T cells in healthy people across ages. Then a second PCR, running about 6 to 11 cycles, was carried out with a sample-barcoded 5' primer and a J-beta primer mix. TCRdb passed the 5' RACE reads through MiXCR, listing each CDR3 protein once. The sample has 1.5 million to 2 million distinct CDR3 sequences; around 48% are singletons. Specimen: blood. These TCRs come from a middle-aged woman in good health.

This clonotype was observed a handful of times. The chain recombines TRBV6-2 or TRBV6-3 with TRBJ2-6; maybe TRBD2 (5 bases). There are 19 residues in the CDR3. Trimming took 4 bases from V and 1 from J, leaving 20 bases between them. Germline V CDR1 and CDR2: MNHEY, SVGEGT. The CDR3, as DNA: TGTGCCAGCAGTTCTTATCGGAGGACCTCAATTTCTGGGGCCAACGTCCTGACTTTC. The encoded protein is CASSSYRRTSISGANVLTF.

As for this clonotype: An end of the junction does not agree with germline; a read error may underlie this. The chain links TRBV9 to TRBJ2-5, with D uncertain. The J call may be wrong; the DNA end is better matched by TRBJ2-7. CDR1 is SGDLS, CDR2 YYNGEE, per germline. The CDR3 extends over 14 amino acids. CDR3 in amino acids: CASSANTRSDEQYF. CDR3 DNA: TGTGCCAGCAGCGCTAACACCCGCTCCGACGAGCAGTACTTC.

This clonotype was seen a few times. The gene calls are TRBV6-6 and TRBJ2-3; D is perhaps TRBD1 (6 bases). Deletions cut 0 bases from V and 2 bases from J, with 9 bases between. Germline CDR1 and CDR2: MNHNY and SVGAGI (reference sequence). This CDR3 is 15 amino acids long. CDR3 nucleotide sequence: TGTGCCAGCAGTTACTCGAGGGGGTACACAGATACGCAGTATTTT. Protein product: CASSYSRGYTDTQYF.

The chain uses TRBV9 and TRBJ2-1, with 9 nucleotides matching TRBD2. CDR1 and CDR2 (germline): SGDLS, YYNGEE. J was trimmed by 8 bases and V by 1 base; bases with no gene match: 7. The CDR3 extends over 15 amino acids. In DNA form, the CDR3 reads TGTGCCAGCAGCGTACGCGGGGGGGCCTGGGATGAGCAGTTCTTC. As protein: CASSVRGGAWDEQFF. The variable domain in full, completed from reference TRBV9 and TRBJ2-1, reads DSGVTQTPKHLITATGQRVTLRCSPRSGDLSVYWYQQSLDQGLQFLIQYYNGEERAKGNILERFSAQQFPDLHSELNLSSLELGDSALYFCASSVRGGAWDEQFFGPGTRLTVL.

The chain couples TRBV20-1 to TRBJ2-5, with a weak D call TRBD1 (5 bases). Judging by the DNA end, TRBJ2-7 fits better; the J call may be wrong. Germline V gene sequence: CDR1 DFQATT, CDR2 SNEGSKA (reference sequence). The CDR3 has 14 amino acids. CDR3 residues: CSARKGLSTYEQYF. The CDR3 DNA reads as TGCAGTGCTAGAAAGGGGTTAAGTACCTACGAGCAGTACTTC.

This clonotype showed up just once. A read error may produce the germline difference seen at one junction end. The gene calls are TRBV4-1 and TRBJ2-7, with 7 bases identical to TRBD1. Germline V gives CDR1 MGHRA, CDR2 YSYEKL. This CDR3 has 14 residues. The CDR3 DNA reads TGCGCCAGCGGCCAACCAACAGGGGTCTACGAGCAGTACTTC. Translated: CASGQPTGVYEQYF.

This chain uses TRBV20-1 with TRBJ2-5, with a possible D match to TRBD1 (6 bases). Germline CDR1 reads DFQATT; CDR2 reads SNEGSKA (reference sequence). The CDR3 totals 11 residues. The CDR3 spells CSNRAQETQYF. The CDR3 nucleotides read TGCAGCAACAGGGCCCAAGAGACCCAGTACTTC.

This clonotype appeared many times. The rearrangement joins TRBV4-2 to TRBJ2-5; no definite D call. CDR1 is LGHNA and CDR2 is YNFKEQ in the germline V gene. Trimming stripped 0 bases from V and 5 bases from J, with 7 bases between. CDR3 length: 13 residues. For the CDR3, the DNA is TGTGCCAGCAGCCAAGATTGGTGGGAGACCCAGTACTTC. This sequence encodes CASSQDWWETQYF.

This chain links TRBV4-1 with TRBJ2-1; D gene ambiguous. The DNA end lines up better with TRBJ2-7; the J call may be wrong. CDR1 and CDR2 (germline): MGHRA, YSYEKL. There are 14 residues in the CDR3. CDR3 amino acids: CASSQEWPGNEQYF. As DNA, the CDR3 is TGCGCCAGCAGCCAAGAGTGGCCAGGCAATGAGCAGTACTTC.

This chain links TRBV6-2 or TRBV6-3 with TRBJ2-5; D not certain. The length of the CDR3 is 12 residues. Germline CDR1 and CDR2: MNHEY and SVGEGT. Trimming took 6 bases from V and 4 from J, leaving 9 bases between them. The CDR3 sequence is CASRYGAETQYF. The CDR3 nucleotides are TGTGCCAGCAGGTACGGCGCAGAGACCCAGTACTTC.

This chain uses TRBV7-3 with TRBJ2-1, with TRBD2 identical over 9 bases. This CDR3 has 16 residues. Looked up from germline, CDR1 is SGHTA and CDR2 is FQGTGA. The ends lost 4 bases at V and 4 bases at J; junction bases unmatched: 8. In nucleotides, the CDR3 is TGTGCCAGCAGCTCATTAGTAGCGGGGGATTACAATGAGCAGTTCTTC. Its protein product is CASSSLVAGDYNEQFF.

The rearrangement uses TRBV20-1 and TRBJ2-1; 12 positions agree with TRBD2. CDR1 and CDR2 from the germline V gene are DFQATT and SNEGSKA (reference sequence). The V gene end was trimmed by 1 base and the J gene end by 2 bases; junction bases not matched to a gene: 18. This CDR3 contains 21 residues. CDR3 in amino acids: CSARVIIIASGGAVPYNEQFF. CDR3 nucleotide sequence: TGCAGTGCTAGAGTCATTATAATCGCTAGCGGGGGGGCGGTCCCCTACAATGAGCAGTTCTTC.

In this sample, this clonotype turned up once. V and J are TRBV6-6 and TRBJ2-3; D not certain. The CDR3 sequence is 15 residues long. V gave up 2 bases and J gave up 0 bases, with 9 bases separating them. Germline V lookup: CDR1 MNHNY, CDR2 SVGAGI (reference sequence). This chain's CDR3 is CASSYARSSTDTQYF. In nucleotides, the CDR3 is TGTGCCAGCAGTTACGCCAGGTCTAGCACAGATACGCAGTATTTT.

The sample holds a few counts of this clonotype. This chain connects TRBV7-2 to TRBJ2-3; 8 bases are shared with TRBD1. CDR1 and CDR2 from the germline V gene are SGHTA and FQGNSA. This CDR3 contains 16 residues. V dropped 5 bases and J dropped 2; count of bases not matched to a gene: 9. The CDR3 sequence is CASSAQGALVTDTQYF. CDR3 sequence (DNA): TGTGCCAGCAGCGCCCAGGGGGCCCTGGTCACAGATACGCAGTATTTT.

V gene TRBV7-9 combines with J gene TRBJ2-3, with 15 bases identical to TRBD2. Per the germline V gene, CDR1 is SEHNR and CDR2 is FQNEAQ (reference sequence). V shed 5 bases, J shed 1 base, and the junction held 7 bases outside the gene matches. There are 18 residues in the CDR3. The CDR3 DNA follows: TGTGCCAGCAGCGCCGCCCGGACTAGCGGGGGGGGCACAGATACGCAGTATTTT. This encodes CASSAARTSGGGTDTQYF.

Ten or more counts support this clonotype. The J gene is TRBJ2-1, the V gene TRBV6-2 or TRBV6-3; D ambiguous. This CDR3 is 13 amino acids long. Trimming removed 1 base at V and 7 bases at J, with 8 bases between. Looked up from germline, CDR1 is MNHEY and CDR2 is SVGEGT. CDR3 loop: CASSYLGGNEQFF. CDR3 coding DNA: TGTGCCAGCAGTTACTTAGGTGGGAATGAGCAGTTCTTC.

This clonotype was seen a handful of times. The V gene is TRBV28, the J gene TRBJ1-5, with 7 positions matching TRBD1. The V gene end was trimmed by 4 bases and the J gene end by 0 bases; junction bases not matched to a gene: 9. The CDR3 spans 17 residues. Germline values: CDR1 MDHEN, CDR2 SYDVKM. CDR3 sequence (DNA): TGTGCCAGCAGTTCGGACAGGAAAAACCCTAGCAATCAGCCCCAGCATTTT. Protein product: CASSSDRKNPSNQPQHF.

This clonotype was seen only once. This sequence joins TRBV20-1 and TRBJ2-7, with a tentative D call TRBD2 (7 bases). The better agreement between TRBJ2-5 and the DNA end casts doubt on the J call. Germline V gene data show CDR1 as DFQATT and CDR2 as SNEGSKA (reference sequence). This CDR3 spans 12 amino acids. CDR3 nucleotide sequence: TGCAGTGCCGCGCCGGGGGGCGAGACCCAGTACTTC. Protein product: CSAAPGGETQYF.

The chain combines TRBV5-1 with TRBJ1-4; 7 nucleotides agree with TRBD1. The CDR3 length is 15 residues. CDR1 SGHRS and CDR2 YFSETQ come from the germline V gene. The V gene end was trimmed by 4 bases and the J gene end by 1 base; junction bases not matched to a gene: 4. CDR3 in amino acids: CASSQTGKTNEKLFF. In nucleotides, the CDR3 is TGCGCCAGCAGCCAGACAGGGAAAACTAATGAAAAACTGTTTTTT. Variable domain in full (rest from reference TRBV5-1 and TRBJ1-4): KAGVTQTPRYLIKTRGQQVTLSCSPISGHRSVSWYQQTPGQGLQFLFEYFSETQRNKGNFPGRFSGRQFSNSRSEMNVSTLELGDSALYLCASSQTGKTNEKLFFGSGTQLSVL.

There are a few counts of this clonotype. J is TRBJ2-7 and V is TRBV11-1; 7 bases are shared with TRBD1. The trim removed 4 bases at V and 0 bases at J, leaving 9 bases unmatched. This CDR3 spans 16 amino acids. Germline CDR1 and CDR2: SGHAT and FQDESV (reference sequence). The CDR3 spells CASSSGQATSSYEQYF. CDR3 in DNA: TGTGCCAGCAGCTCAGGACAGGCGACAAGCTCCTACGAGCAGTACTTC.

This sequence joins TRBV7-9 and TRBJ1-2; TRBD1 aligns across 9 bases. V gave up 1 base and J gave up 4 bases; unmatched junction bases: 7. In germline, CDR1 is SEHNR, CDR2 FQNEAQ (reference sequence). This CDR3 is 16 amino acids long. CDR3 protein: CASSLVFGTGLYGYTF. The CDR3 nucleotides read TGTGCCAGCAGCTTAGTGTTTGGGACAGGGCTCTATGGCTACACCTTC.

The CDR3 region is CASSVDWSQGNEQFF. The CDR3 DNA is TGTGCCAGCAGCGTAGACTGGTCCCAGGGGAATGAGCAGTTCTTC. The genes are TRBV9 and TRBJ2-1; maybe TRBD1 (6 bases). Trimming left V 0 bases short and J 7 bases short, with 14 bases between. Germline V gives CDR1 SGDLS, CDR2 YYNGEE. The CDR3 extends over 15 amino acids. Full variable domain (rest looked up from reference TRBV9 and TRBJ2-1): DSGVTQTPKHLITATGQRVTLRCSPRSGDLSVYWYQQSLDQGLQFLIQYYNGEERAKGNILERFSAQQFPDLHSELNLSSLELGDSALYFCASSVDWSQGNEQFFGPGTRLTVL.

The gene calls are TRBV5-1 and TRBJ2-7; 7 bases fit TRBD1. The CDR3 is 13 amino acids. The germline gives CDR1 SGHRS, CDR2 YFSETQ. Trimming at V came to 5 bases and at J to 2 bases, leaving 4 bases not matched to a gene. The CDR3 nucleotides are TGCGCCAGCAGAGAACAGGGGCCCTACGAGCAGTACTTC. It codes for CASREQGPYEQYF.

This clonotype was picked up one time. One base away lies a much larger clone, so this may be a sequencing read error. This chain connects TRBV28 to TRBJ2-4; 11 nucleotides match TRBD2. The end of the DNA aligns better with TRBJ2-5, so the J call may be wrong. Germline V gene data show CDR1 as MDHEN and CDR2 as SYDVKM. CDR3 length: 14 residues. CDR3: CVSRGLAVQETQYF. CDR3 DNA sequence: TGTGTCAGCAGGGGACTAGCGGTCCAAGAGACCCAGTACTTC.

This clonotype was counted once. The chain is built from TRBV20-1 and TRBJ2-7, with a weak D call TRBD1 (7 bases). Trimming stripped 0 bases from V and 3 bases from J, with 15 bases between. The CDR3 consists of 15 residues. CDR1 is DFQATT, CDR2 SNEGSKA, per germline (reference sequence). The CDR3 loop is CSARDYYRGGYEQYF. Here the CDR3 DNA reads TGCAGTGCTAGAGATTACTACAGGGGAGGCTACGAGCAGTACTTC.

This clonotype has a handful of counts. This sequence joins TRBV28 and TRBJ1-6; unclear D gene. CDR1 is MDHEN, CDR2 SYDVKM, per germline. The V and J ends lost 6 bases and 0 bases respectively, with 12 bases between them. This CDR3 has 16 amino acids. The CDR3 reads CASSYTASSYNSPLHF. Written as DNA, the CDR3 is TGTGCCAGCAGCTATACAGCTAGCTCCTATAATTCACCCCTCCACTTT.

The chain has TRBV5-1 and TRBJ2-7; D not resolved. Germline V gene data show CDR1 as SGHRS and CDR2 as YFSETQ. V lost 6 bases and J 5 bases, leaving 15 bases between the germline ends. The CDR3 extends over 13 amino acids. The chain's CDR3 is CASTAKMSDEQYF. The CDR3 coding sequence is TGCGCCAGCACAGCGAAAATGTCGGACGAGCAGTACTTC.

In this sample, this clonotype turned up once. The DNA for the CDR3 is TGCGCCAGCAGCCAAGAACCGGGGGACTATGGCTACACCTTC. Protein product: CASSQEPGDYGYTF. The gene calls are TRBV4-3 and TRBJ1-2, with a weak D call TRBD1 (5 bases). The CDR3 is 14 amino acids. Germline V gene data show CDR1 as LGHNA and CDR2 as YSLEER. The V end lost 0 bases, the J end lost 3 bases, and 8 bases lay between the germline ends.

This clonotype showed up just once. The genes are TRBV4-3 and TRBJ2-5, with D possibly being TRBD1 (5 bases). Germline V gene lookup returns CDR1 LGHNA and CDR2 YSLEER. Trimming removed 0 bases from V and 11 bases from J, with 19 bases in between. This CDR3 has 15 residues. The CDR3 loop reads CASSQDRAGLDEQYF. As DNA, the CDR3 is TGCGCCAGCAGCCAAGATCGGGCAGGGTTGGATGAGCAGTACTTC.

The chain employs TRBV12-3 or TRBV12-4 and TRBJ2-7; D may be TRBD2 (5 bases). This CDR3 has 13 residues. With 4 bases removed from V and 3 bases from J, the gap between germline ends came to 10 bases. The CDR3 region has the DNA TGTGCCAGCAGTTCATACGGGAACTACGAGCAGTACTTC. Amino acids: CASSSYGNYEQYF.